A single sample is the source of the 25 T cell receptor beta chains below, sequenced in a study of CD8 T cells in ankylosing spondylitis. Study-wide results and limits: Typical of ankylosing spondylitis blood, it appeared, was a TCR beta motif of eight highly homologous variants.

MiXCR was run by TCRdb on the 5' RACE reads, yielding one entry per CDR3 protein. The sample comprises 650,000 to 800,000 distinct CDR3 sequences, roughly 19% of which are singletons, and around a fifth rests with the top ten. No antigen has been identified for these receptors. The sequencing sample was made of blood, either unsorted or a sorted T cell fraction (not recorded which). The receptors shown here come from a male donor with ankylosing spondylitis.

This clonotype has more than one count but fewer than ten. V and J are TRBV29-1 and TRBJ2-1; 7 bases agree with TRBD1. Germline trimming cut 2 bases from V and 7 bases from J; bases unmatched to any gene: 17. The CDR3 has 17 amino acids. Germline CDR1 and CDR2: SQVTM and ANQGSEA. This CDR3 is CSVEYISRDRGENEQFF. The CDR3, as DNA: TGCAGCGTTGAATATATCTCAAGGGACAGAGGAGAGAATGAGCAGTTCTTC.

The chain joins TRBV4-1 to TRBJ2-7; 9 bases are shared with TRBD1. This CDR3 has 15 amino acids. Germline V gene sequence: CDR1 MGHRA, CDR2 YSYEKL. J was trimmed by 4 bases and V by 4 bases; bases with no gene match: 8. The CDR3 sequence: CASSPLGTGFYEQYF. The CDR3 region has the DNA TGCGCCAGCAGCCCCCTCGGGACAGGGTTTTACGAGCAGTACTTC.

The chain combines TRBV5-1 with TRBJ2-2; D remains ambiguous. In germline, CDR1 is SGHRS, CDR2 YFSETQ. V dropped 3 bases and J dropped 8 bases, with 17 bases sitting between them. CDR3 size: 15 residues. CDR3 nucleotide sequence: TGCGCCAGCAGCTCCCGGGCCGACAATGGGGGGGAGCTGTTTTTT. The encoded protein is CASSSRADNGGELFF.

The chain carries TRBV4-2 and TRBJ2-3; the match to TRBD2 covers 7 bases. The CDR3 length is 20 residues. CDR1 and CDR2 from the germline V gene are LGHNA and YNFKEQ. V lost 1 base and J lost 4; bases outside the gene matches: 20. CDR3 sequence reads: CASSQVRRGGGSSNADTQYF. For the CDR3, the DNA is TGTGCCAGCAGCCAAGTGCGACGCGGCGGGGGTTCCTCCAACGCAGATACGCAGTATTTT.

This sequence joins TRBV20-1 and TRBJ2-7, with 7 positions matching TRBD2. Germline values: CDR1 DFQATT, CDR2 SNEGSKA (reference sequence). This CDR3 has 15 residues. J gave up 0 bases and V 0 bases, and 5 bases lay outside the gene matches. The CDR3 protein is CSARDTGGSSYEQYF. For the CDR3, the DNA is TGCAGTGCTAGAGATACCGGGGGGAGCTCCTACGAGCAGTACTTC.

V usage is TRBV15 and J usage is TRBJ1-4; TRBD1 aligns across 10 bases. J gave up 3 bases and V 5 bases, and 18 bases lay outside the gene matches. Per the germline V gene, CDR1 is LNHNV and CDR2 is YYDKDF (reference sequence). CDR3 size: 20 residues. The CDR3, as DNA: TGTGCCACCAGCGGCGAAAGGGACAGGGGCCCCCATTTGGCTAATGAAAAACTGTTTTTT. Translation: CATSGERDRGPHLANEKLFF.

This clonotype has a handful of counts. The chain is built from TRBV12-3 or TRBV12-4 and TRBJ2-1; D may be TRBD1 or TRBD2 (7 bases each). V lost 6 bases and J 3 bases, leaving 15 bases between the germline ends. This CDR3 spans 15 amino acids. The CDR3 loop is CASSRAGGDYNEQFF. CDR3 nucleotides: TGTGCCAGCAGCCGAGCAGGGGGGGACTACAATGAGCAGTTCTTC.

The chain couples TRBV7-2 to TRBJ2-2; 8 positions agree with TRBD2. Trimming removed 5 bases from V and 8 bases from J; junction bases left unmatched: 10. The CDR3 contains 15 residues. Germline V gene sequence: CDR1 SGHTA, CDR2 FQGNSA. The CDR3 nucleotides read TGTGCCAGCAGCACGAGCGGGAGAGGTTTGGGGGAGCTGTTTTTT. Translating it yields CASSTSGRGLGELFF.

This clonotype occurred a few times. The chain carries TRBV6-5 and TRBJ2-1; unclear D gene. Germline CDR1 reads MNHEY; CDR2 reads SVGAGI. The CDR3 has 14 amino acids. The germline V and J ends were trimmed by 0 bases and 2 bases, with 5 bases remaining between them. This CDR3 reads CASSYSATYNEQFF. The CDR3 DNA is TGTGCCAGCAGTTACTCGGCCACCTACAATGAGCAGTTCTTC.

Concerning this clonotype itself: Germline is not matched at one junction end, which may reflect a read error. The chain joins TRBV9 to TRBJ2-3; D may be TRBD1 or TRBD2 (5 bases each). Germline loops: CDR1 SGDLS, CDR2 YYNGEE. This CDR3 contains 16 residues. The CDR3 nucleotides read TGTGCCAGCAGCAAGGGGAGCTCTGCTAGACCGCCGAGCAGGAATTTT. This gives the protein CASSKGSSARPPSRNF. The whole variable domain, filled in from reference TRBV9 and TRBJ2-3, reads DSGVTQTPKHLITATGQRVTLRCSPRSGDLSVYWYQQSLDQGLQFLIQYYNGEERAKGNILERFSAQQFPDLHSELNLSSLELGDSALYFCASSKGSSARPPSRNFGPGTRLTVL.

This clonotype was detected a few times. This sequence joins TRBV6-6 and TRBJ2-5; 8 bases are a match to TRBD1. V dropped 5 bases and J dropped 5; count of bases not matched to a gene: 10. The CDR3 consists of 15 residues. Germline CDR1 reads MNHNY; CDR2 reads SVGAGI (reference sequence). CDR3 residues: CASSTGQGGSETQYF. CDR3 bases: TGTGCCAGCAGTACCGGACAGGGCGGTAGTGAGACCCAGTACTTC.

This clonotype was counted only a few times. The chain carries TRBV7-8 and TRBJ2-1, with 8 bases identical to TRBD2. V lost 6 bases to trimming and J lost 7 bases; unmatched junction nucleotides: 11. Germline loops: CDR1 SGHVS, CDR2 FQNEAQ. CDR3 length: 15 residues. As DNA, the CDR3 is TGTGCCAGCAGGCCCAACGGGGGGGCCGGTAATGAGCAGTTCTTC. Its protein is CASRPNGGAGNEQFF. Supplemented by reference TRBV7-8 and TRBJ2-1, the full variable domain reads GAGVSQSPRYKVAKRGQDVALRCDPISGHVSLFWYQQALGQGPEFLTYFQNEAQLDKSGLPSDRFFAERPEGSVSTLKIQRTQQEDSAVYLCASRPNGGAGNEQFFGPGTRLTVL.

This clonotype was detected ten times or more. This chain links TRBV14 with TRBJ1-6, with D unclear. The CDR3 runs to 13 residues. CDR1 and CDR2 from the germline V gene are SGHDN and FVKESK. V was clipped by 3 bases and J by 7 bases, with 7 bases between them. The CDR3 reads CASSQGGNSPLHF. The CDR3 DNA reads TGTGCCAGCAGCCAGGGTGGAAATTCACCCCTCCACTTT.

This clonotype has more than one count but fewer than ten. The chain employs TRBV6-2 or TRBV6-3 and TRBJ2-2; D is possibly TRBD1 (5 bases). V was clipped by 5 bases and J by 5 bases, with 21 bases between them. The CDR3 is 17 amino acids. Germline CDR1 and CDR2: MNHEY and SVGEGT. The CDR3 nucleotides read TGTGCCAGCAGTCCAAACATCCGGGCAGGGAAAACCGGGGAGCTGTTTTTT. The encoded protein is CASSPNIRAGKTGELFF.

The chain couples TRBV20-1 to TRBJ1-1; no reliable D call. Germline assignment: CDR1 DFQATT and CDR2 SNEGSKA (reference sequence). Trimming pared 0 bases from V and 0 bases from J, leaving 14 bases between. This CDR3 spans 16 amino acids. As DNA, the CDR3 is TGCAGTGCTAGAGATGCGGATTTGCTGTTGAACACTGAAGCTTTCTTT. This encodes CSARDADLLLNTEAFF.

J is TRBJ2-7 and V is TRBV5-1; 11 positions agree with TRBD2. Germline V gene sequence: CDR1 SGHRS, CDR2 YFSETQ. This CDR3 comprises 15 residues. V trimming: 2 bases; J trimming: 3 bases; junction bases outside the gene matches: 4. CDR3 sequence reads: CASSLGTSGFYEQYF. The CDR3 DNA is TGCGCCAGCAGCTTAGGGACTAGCGGCTTCTACGAGCAGTACTTC.

This clonotype was seen more than once but under ten times. Here the CDR3 DNA reads TGTGCCAGTAGTATAGATCCGCCAGCTTTGAACACTGAAGCTTTCTTT. It specifies CASSIDPPALNTEAFF. V and J are TRBV19 and TRBJ1-1; D remains unclear. The CDR3 has 16 residues. Per germline, CDR1 LNHDA and CDR2 SQIVND (reference sequence). Between the trimmed V and J ends, which lost 0 bases and 0 bases, there was a span of 11 bases.

This clonotype has just a few counts. As DNA, the CDR3 is TGTGCCAGCAGTTACGAATTAATACAGAGCACCTACTACAATGAGCAGTTCTTC. Translating it yields CASSYELIQSTYYNEQFF. The V gene is TRBV6-2 or TRBV6-3, the J gene TRBJ2-1; D gene ambiguous. Germline values: CDR1 MNHEY, CDR2 SVGEGT. The CDR3 is 18 residues long. With 2 bases removed from V and 3 bases from J, the gap between germline ends came to 20 bases.

This chain links TRBV7-8 with TRBJ2-1, with D unclear. The CDR3 extends over 15 amino acids. V was cut by 1 base and J by 8 bases, with 15 bases left in between. CDR1 and CDR2 (germline): SGHVS, FQNEAQ. CDR3 in DNA: TGTGCCAGCAGCTTAGGACTTCTGGTAATGGATGAGCAGTTCTTC. Translation gives CASSLGLLVMDEQFF.

This chain links TRBV28 with TRBJ1-5, with D hard to call. Looked up from germline, CDR1 is MDHEN and CDR2 is SYDVKM. The CDR3 covers 16 residues. V lost 4 bases, J lost 6 bases, and 19 bases lay in between. The CDR3 DNA follows: TGTGCCAGCAGTTCCCCCGGGAAAAGGATCGCTCAGCCCCAGCATTTT. Its translation: CASSSPGKRIAQPQHF.

This clonotype was found a few times. V gene TRBV6-1 combines with J gene TRBJ2-1; 7 bases match TRBD2. Trimming at V came to 5 bases and at J to 7 bases, leaving 11 bases not matched to a gene. There are 15 residues in the CDR3. From germline, CDR1 is MNHNS and CDR2 SASEGT. For the CDR3, the DNA is TGTGCCAGCAGTCCTAAAGCGGGGCTTAGGAATGAGCAGTTCTTC. It yields the protein CASSPKAGLRNEQFF.

The sample holds a few counts of this clonotype. The chain employs TRBV15 and TRBJ2-2, with 7 bases identical to TRBD2. This CDR3 is 13 amino acids long. With V trimmed by 3 bases and J by 7 bases, 2 bases remained unmatched. Germline CDR1 reads LNHNV; CDR2 reads YYDKDF (reference sequence). The chain's CDR3 is CATSRGGDGELFF. The CDR3 nucleotides are TGTGCCACCAGCAGGGGGGGGGACGGGGAGCTGTTTTTT.

This clonotype was observed a few times. Germline is not matched at one junction end, which may reflect a read error. The J gene is TRBJ2-1, the V gene TRBV7-2; unclear D gene. Germline V gene data show CDR1 as SGHTA and CDR2 as FQGNSA. The CDR3 totals 11 residues. CDR3 coding DNA: TGTGCCAGCAGCTTAGGAGACCGGGCGTCCTTC. Translating it yields CASSLGDRASF.

CDR3 residues: CASSLTSGNRADTQYF. The CDR3 DNA reads as TGTGCCAGCAGCTTGACTAGCGGAAACCGGGCAGATACGCAGTATTTT. The chain combines TRBV7-2 with TRBJ2-3; 9 bases map to TRBD2. Germline V lookup: CDR1 SGHTA, CDR2 FQGNSA. J gave up 4 bases and V 3 bases, and 8 bases lay outside the gene matches. The CDR3 loop spans 16 amino acids.

The J gene is TRBJ1-5, the V gene TRBV6-6, with D possibly being TRBD1 (6 bases). Trimming pared 5 bases from V and 10 bases from J, leaving 15 bases between. Germline CDR1 is MNHNY and CDR2 is SVGAGI (reference sequence). This CDR3 contains 13 residues. The CDR3 nucleotides are TGTGCCAGCAGTCACAAACAGGGTTCTCCCCAGCATTTT. This translates into CASSHKQGSPQHF.